The rows below give T cell receptor beta chains drawn from one sample of a study of blood T cell repertoires in COVID-19. This table comes from immunoSEQ multiplex PCR, and its TCRdb copy is limited to in-frame clones, with some not included. This sample has 200,000 to 300,000 clones, with around 90% found just once. The sample was peripheral blood. These receptors were taken from a woman aged 55-75 years with COVID-19, enrolled during active disease. CDR3s leave out the opening cysteine and the closing phenylalanine or tryptophan.

TRBJ1-5 TRBV19 ASSPGQGVQPQH
TRBJ1-2 TRBV5-4 ASRDRGEGYT
TRBJ2-1 TRBV19 ASRVRSGRLDNNEQF
TRBJ2-1 TRBV5-1 ASTASGYNEQF
TRBJ1-4 TRBV19 ASSTWAPPANEKLF
TRBJ1-2 TRBV18 ASSPRTGGSDYGYT
TRBJ1-5 TRBV6-2/TRBV6-3 ASSLGQTNNQPQH
TRBJ1-5 TRBV7-9 ASSIGTGVGQPQH
TRBJ2-3 TRBV28 ASSSPRTSGRTDTQY
TRBJ2-1 TRBV15 ATSRDLGDEQF
TRBJ2-3 TRBV7-9 ASSLASLGLAGADTQY
TRBJ2-2 TRBV7-8 ASSLGRLAGTGELF
TRBJ1-2 TRBV2 ASSGGQGRSYT
TRBJ1-5 TRBV19 ASDSHGKDQPQH
TRBJ2-5 TRBV10-3 AISGDRGPKTQY
TRBJ2-1 TRBV7-9 ASSPGTRNEQF
TRBJ2-5 TRBV28 ASYPSPYQETQY
TRBJ1-6 TRBV30 AWSYSGFNSPLH
TRBJ2-7 TRBV2 ASREAGQSYEQY
TRBJ2-7 TRBV2 ASSDEAATYEQY
TRBJ1-6 TRBV18 ASSPQGSGNSPLH
TRBJ1-5 TRBV7-6 ASSSIQGLGNQPQH
TRBJ1-1 TRBV7-2 ASRSGGGRRMNTEAF
TRBJ1-5 TRBV4-2 ASSQEEGNNQPQH
TRBJ1-6 TRBV27 ASSPGTGINSPLH
TRBJ1-6 TRBV18 ASSPSQGAVSPLH
TRBJ2-7 TRBV6-6 ASSPPRTGDSYEQY
TRBJ2-7 TRBV29-1 SVGGLAGGPLYEQY
TRBJ1-5 TRBV3-1/TRBV3-2 ASSHGDNQPQH
TRBJ2-7 TRBV19 ASSAADTEQY
TRBJ2-5 TRBV30 AWSDLAGETQY
TRBJ1-2 TRBV27 ASSFFGTGGYGYT
TRBJ1-3 TRBV19 ASRGSRRDTIY
TRBJ2-1 TRBV7-9 ASSGTSSGNEQF
TRBJ2-5 TRBV15 ATSGGLAGGPGETQY
TRBJ1-2 TRBV4-1 ASSQVDRAYGYT
TRBJ2-2 TRBV4-2 ASSQEGTSGTNTGELF
TRBJ2-7 TRBV6-5 ASARTSGNLYEQY
TRBJ2-1 TRBV5-5 ASSKPGLALNEQF
TRBJ2-2 TRBV5-4 ASSQGGRELF
TRBJ2-3 TRBV5-8 ASSGRTGSDTQY
TRBJ2-3 TRBV5-4 ASSLDRTGYGGDTQY
TRBJ1-2 TRBV6-1 ASSGVRGPDRWVHYGYT
TRBJ1-2 TRBV5-6 ASSPRDRGMFNYGYT
TRBJ1-1 TRBV12-5 ASGLIGATEAF
TRBJ2-7 TRBV19 ASSAVEGAKYEQY
TRBJ2-3 TRBV19 ASSTDTRTQY
TRBJ2-3 TRBV25-1 ASSEFKGRTDTQY
TRBJ2-7 TRBV30 AWQADRGAYEQY
TRBJ1-5 TRBV20-1 SASTGRQPQH